What follows are 6 T cell receptor beta chains derived from one specimen sequenced in a study of T cells expressing NK-cell markers. Reprocessing the 5' RACE reads, TCRdb reports a single entry for every CDR3 protein and omits DNA. This repertoire includes roughly 450,000 distinct CDR3 sequences. Source material: blood T cells: a sorted CD56 or NKG2C T cell subset, CD4+ or CD8+ T cells, or bulk PBMC T cells (not recorded which). These receptors were collected from a woman between 45 and 65 years old in good health.

The chain carries TRBV5-1 and TRBJ2-3. The CDR3 covers 13 residues. Germline CDR1 is SGHRS and CDR2 is YFSETQ. CDR3 amino acids: CASSLPSTDTQYF.

The V call is TRBV5-1, the J call TRBJ1-2; TCRdb's D gene call, TRBD1, goes unchecked for lack of DNA. Germline values: CDR1 SGHRS, CDR2 YFSETQ. This CDR3 spans 14 amino acids. The CDR3 is CASSLTGGQLGYTF.

The chain has TRBV12-5 and TRBJ2-1. The germline gives CDR1 LGHNT, CDR2 FRNRAP. The CDR3 totals 13 residues. This chain's CDR3 is CASGQYSYNEQFF.

The rearrangement uses TRBV29-1 and TRBJ1-2; the TRBD1 assignment by TCRdb is unverifiable without DNA. Germline-derived CDR1 and CDR2 are SQVTM and ANQGSEA. The CDR3 sequence is 13 residues long. CDR3 in amino acids: CSVERQGRGGYTF.

This chain connects TRBV4-2 to TRBJ2-1; the D call of TRBD2 rests on TCRdb alone, since no DNA is present to check it. The V gene's germline CDR1 is LGHNA and CDR2 YNFKEQ. The CDR3 runs to 16 residues. The CDR3 spells CASSQDGTIGYNEQFF.

The genes are TRBV20-1 and TRBJ2-2; the TRBD1 assignment by TCRdb is unverifiable without DNA. There are 14 residues in the CDR3. Germline CDR1 DFQATT, CDR2 SNEGSKA (reference sequence). This CDR3 is CSARGWAIAGELFF.